The 11 T cell receptor beta chains reported below all come from one sample, sequenced in a study of early T cells in non-severe SARS-CoV-2 infection. In TCRdb, the 5' RACE reads were re-called with MiXCR into one record per CDR3 protein. This sample has approximately 85,000 distinct CDR3 sequences, with approximately 13% found just once. The material sequenced was whole blood. Receptors originate from an adult who was a healthcare worker with PCR-confirmed SARS-CoV-2 infection or an uninfected control (not recorded which).

This clonotype was counted a few times. The chain couples TRBV29-1 to TRBJ2-4, with TRBD1 as a possible D gene (6 bases). Germline assignment: CDR1 SQVTM and CDR2 ANQGSEA. Trimming pared 2 bases from V and 6 bases from J, leaving 14 bases between. The CDR3 contains 14 residues. CDR3 residues: CSVEQGYRGNIQYF. The CDR3 DNA follows: TGCAGCGTTGAACAGGGGTACCGGGGAAACATTCAGTACTTC.

This clonotype has at least ten counts. J is TRBJ2-4 and V is TRBV12-3 or TRBV12-4, with 8 bases that match TRBD1. The CDR3 has 15 amino acids. The J segment lost 1 base and the V segment lost 5 bases, leaving 4 bases of the junction unmatched. The CDR3 region is CASSDRDRAKNIQYF. CDR3 coding DNA: TGTGCCAGCAGTGATCGGGACAGGGCCAAAAACATTCAGTACTTC.

V gene TRBV7-2 combines with J gene TRBJ1-3, with D perhaps TRBD1 (5 bases). Germline V gene sequence: CDR1 SGHTA, CDR2 FQGNSA. The length of the CDR3 is 16 residues. The V end lost 5 bases, the J end lost 0 bases, and 14 bases lay between the germline ends. This chain's CDR3 is CASSRISGFSGNTIYF. The CDR3 nucleotides are TGTGCCAGCAGCCGTATCTCAGGGTTCTCTGGAAACACCATATATTTT.

Many counts were recorded for this clonotype. The chain is built from TRBV28 and TRBJ2-1; 8 nucleotides line up with TRBD2. In germline, CDR1 is MDHEN, CDR2 SYDVKM. J lost 4 bases, V lost 5 bases, and 7 bases had no gene match. This CDR3 spans 15 amino acids. For the CDR3, the DNA is TGTGCCAGCAGTCCTCCTAGCGGGTCGTACAATGAGCAGTTCTTC. Amino acids: CASSPPSGSYNEQFF.

This clonotype came up many times. The chain uses TRBV18 and TRBJ2-1; the match to TRBD2 covers 10 bases. CDR3 length: 15 amino acids. V lost 4 bases, J lost 0 bases, and 0 bases stayed unmatched. The germline V gene encodes CDR1 KGHSH and CDR2 LQKENI. The CDR3 DNA is TGTGCCAGCTCACGGACTAGCGGCTCCTACAATGAGCAGTTCTTC. It is translated as CASSRTSGSYNEQFF.

The chain carries TRBV5-1 and TRBJ2-1; no clear D gene. The V gene's germline CDR1 is SGHRS and CDR2 YFSETQ. Trimming cost V 2 bases and J 7 bases, with 16 bases left between them. CDR3 size: 15 residues. The CDR3 reads CASSFGTNPSNEQFF. CDR3 in DNA: TGCGCCAGCAGCTTTGGCACAAATCCTTCAAATGAGCAGTTCTTC. Variable domain in full (rest from reference TRBV5-1 and TRBJ2-1): KAGVTQTPRYLIKTRGQQVTLSCSPISGHRSVSWYQQTPGQGLQFLFEYFSETQRNKGNFPGRFSGRQFSNSRSEMNVSTLELGDSALYLCASSFGTNPSNEQFFGPGTRLTVL.

This clonotype was counted between two and nine times. V and J are TRBV4-3 and TRBJ2-1; 8 bases align to TRBD1. CDR3 length: 17 amino acids. The V and J ends lost 0 bases and 1 base, in that order; junction bases with no gene match: 5. Germline CDR1 reads LGHNA; CDR2 reads YSLEER. The CDR3 is CASSQDPTGESYNEQFF. CDR3 nucleotide sequence: TGCGCCAGCAGCCAAGATCCGACAGGGGAATCCTACAATGAGCAGTTCTTC.

The rearrangement joins TRBV6-5 to TRBJ1-2; D is perhaps TRBD1 (5 bases). The CDR3 sequence is 17 residues long. The germline V and J ends were trimmed by 7 bases and 5 bases, with 26 bases remaining between them. CDR1 MNHEY and CDR2 SVGAGI come from the germline V gene. This CDR3 is CASMIYGSGLRDYGYTF. In DNA form, the CDR3 reads TGTGCCAGCATGATCTATGGGTCGGGGCTGCGTGATTATGGCTACACCTTC.

This clonotype showed up many times. The chain employs TRBV29-1 and TRBJ2-1; 8 positions match TRBD2. This CDR3 has 13 residues. V was clipped by 7 bases and J by 6 bases; unmatched bases: 8. Germline assignment: CDR1 SQVTM and CDR2 ANQGSEA. The CDR3 region has the DNA TGCAGCGGCACTAGCGGAGGAAGCAATGAGCAGTTCTTC. It yields the protein CSGTSGGSNEQFF.

This clonotype was observed at least ten times. This rearrangement joins TRBV10-3 to TRBJ2-7, with no clear D. The CDR3 covers 12 residues. Trimming took off 2 bases at V and 7 bases at J, with 9 bases between the two ends. Germline CDR1 and CDR2: ENHRY and SYGVKD. The CDR3 sequence: CAISEHRQEQYF. The CDR3 coding sequence is TGTGCCATCAGTGAGCACCGGCAGGAGCAGTACTTC.

This clonotype was observed a few times. The chain joins TRBV6-6 to TRBJ2-4, with TRBD2 matching 7 bases. In germline, CDR1 is MNHNY, CDR2 SVGAGI (reference sequence). V lost 7 bases, J lost 3 bases, and 6 bases stayed unmatched. The CDR3 loop spans 14 amino acids. CDR3 nucleotide sequence: TGTGCCAGCACCAAGCGGGATCTCAAAAACATTCAGTACTTC. The encoded protein is CASTKRDLKNIQYF.